This T cell receptor beta chain was recovered during a study of control samples from healthy donors and cancer patients. Repertoires were generated with immunoSEQ multiplex PCR, while TCRdb's copy carries only in-frame clones and drops some. The sample lists 150,000 to 200,000 clones; around 87% were seen once. A single count supports this clone. CDR3 length equals 17 residues. Germline lookup yields CDR1 SEHNR and CDR2 FQNEAQ (reference sequence). V lost 5 bases, J lost 1 base, and 20 bases lay in between. The rearrangement uses TRBV7-9 and TRBJ1-2, with unresolved D. The receptor was isolated from a woman between 50 and 59 years old in good health. The source material was blood. The CDR3 DNA reads as TGTGCCAGCAGCCTACTAACGGGGAGGTATGGTAACTATGGCTACACCTTC. Its translation: CASSLLTGRYGNYGYTF.